This T cell receptor beta chain was found in a study of early T cells in non-severe SARS-CoV-2 infection. MiXCR, applied by TCRdb to the 5' RACE reads, yields one record per CDR3 protein. The sample consists of tens of thousands of distinct CDR3 sequences, 4.7% of them appearing once. This clonotype appeared many times. The TCR comes from an adult who was a healthcare worker with PCR-confirmed SARS-CoV-2 infection or an uninfected control (not recorded which). Sequences were obtained from whole blood.

DNA for the CDR3: TGTGCCAGCAGCCAAGGATATGCCCGTAATGAAAAACTGTTTTTT. Protein sequence: CASSQGYARNEKLFF. This sequence joins TRBV3-1 and TRBJ1-4; D remains ambiguous. This CDR3 region has 15 residues. With 1 base removed from V and 4 bases from J, the gap between germline ends came to 10 bases. Germline V lookup: CDR1 LGHDT, CDR2 YNNKEL (reference sequence).